This TCR beta chain stems from a study of beta chain features in type 1 diabetes. Expressed TCRB transcripts were sequenced, since all the RNA that had been isolated was reverse transcribed. The average output of naive, central memory and regulatory T cell samples was 3.6 million or so reads. Using immunoSEQ multiplex PCR, the repertoire was profiled, and TCRdb retains in-frame clones only, with some absent. This table holds about 620,000 clones, roughly a sixth found once. This clone appeared a single time. Its antigen is still unknown. General study points: A closer apparent resemblance between naive, central memory and Treg TCRB repertoires was seen in patients than in healthy donors. Insertion counts at VDJ junctions were lower in type 1 diabetes patients, who also showed more deletions there. The study found moderately but significantly shorter TCRB CDR3s in all four CD4+ subsets of Type 1 diabetes patients.

Material: naive CD4+ T cells from blood. This sequence originates from a man aged 18 to 30 in good health.

The CDR3 is CAIKARLAGGEGTDTQYF. CDR3 nucleotides: TGTGCCATCAAGGCCCGACTTGCGGGAGGGGAGGGCACAGATACGCAGTATTTT. The chain has TRBV10-3 and TRBJ2-3; 9 positions match TRBD2. Germline CDR1 ENHRY, CDR2 SYGVKD. Trimming cost V 7 bases and J 1 base; bases outside gene matches: 15. The CDR3 consists of 18 residues.